The clone carrying this TCR beta chain was detected a few times. TCRdb fed the 5' RACE reads into MiXCR, producing one record per CDR3 protein. The data show hundreds of thousands of distinct CDR3 sequences, with roughly an eighth seen just once and approximately 15% held by the top ten. This entry is derived from a study of T cells after yellow fever vaccination. This CDR3 region has 15 residues. With 6 bases removed from V and 2 bases from J, the gap between germline ends came to 16 bases. Germline-derived CDR1 and CDR2 are KGHSH and LQKENI. The rearrangement uses TRBV18 and TRBJ1-2, with D tentatively TRBD1 (6 bases). The sequence came from a man aged 30 to 39 who received the YFV17D yellow fever vaccine. This specimen was PBMCs, taken on the day of the yellow fever booster vaccination. The CDR3 DNA follows: TGTGCCAGCTCTCCCGGCGGGGGCCCGAACTATGGCTACACCTTC. Encoded protein: CASSPGGGPNYGYTF.